Each of the 6 T cell receptor beta chains below was sequenced from the same sample in a study of T cell repertoires in cytomegalovirus infection (dated by TCRdb to about 2019). What these receptors recognize is not known. The treatment or condition label on this specimen signifies: in vitro stimulation with specific CMV peptide epitopes to enrich CMV-specific T cells. Reads for this sample came from an Illumina HiSeq 1500. TCRdb reanalyzed the raw reads on its own, using fastp at Q25 for trimming and MiXCR for clone calling, and kept in-frame beta chains. Rows with a matching CDR3 protein are joined into one entry that keeps the most common DNA and genes. The sample data list about 890,000 distinct CDR3 sequences, and more than 25% of these were observed just once. The top ten constitute around 15% of the sample. The sample consisted of cultured CD8+ T cells from PBMCs, taken from culture after CMV antigen stimulation. These receptor sequences come from a human donor in good health (CMV status not recorded). Some clones in this sample may be carry-over from other donors' samples.

This clonotype was found a few times. This chain joins TRBV19 and TRBJ1-1; D gene unclear. The V and J ends lost 8 bases and 7 bases respectively, with 8 bases between them. The CDR3 has 10 residues. The germline V gene encodes CDR1 LNHDA and CDR2 SQIVND (reference sequence). In DNA form, the CDR3 reads TGTGCCAGTTACGGAGTTGAAGCTTTCTTT. It yields the protein CASYGVEAFF.

A remark on this clonotype: A much larger clone sits a single nucleotide away, making a read error possible. As the CDR3 is not closed by the conserved phenylalanine or tryptophan, this likely results from a read error. The chain uses TRBV7-6 and TRBJ1-4, with 10 nucleotides matching TRBD1. There are 18 residues in the CDR3. V was pared by 2 bases and J by 1 base, with 7 bases of the junction left unmatched. Germline V gives CDR1 SGHVS, CDR2 FNYEAQ. The CDR3 nucleotides are TGTGCCAGCAGCTTACGGACAGGGGGATTAGGAACTAATGAAAAACTGTTTTCT. This encodes CASSLRTGGLGTNEKLFS.

This chain joins TRBV24-1 and TRBJ2-1; 8 positions agree with TRBD2. Looked up from germline, CDR1 is KGHDR and CDR2 is SFDVKD. The J segment lost 12 bases and the V segment lost 2 bases, leaving 11 bases of the junction unmatched. The CDR3 extends over 15 amino acids. CDR3 DNA: TGTGCCACCAGTGATTGGGGTAGCGGGGTACAGGGGCAGTTCTTC. This encodes CATSDWGSGVQGQFF.

The chain links TRBV27 to TRBJ1-4; no reliable D call. The V gene's germline CDR1 is MNHEY and CDR2 SMNVEV (reference sequence). There are 13 residues in the CDR3. V was pared by 3 bases and J by 5 bases, with 7 bases between. This CDR3 reads CASSFGINEKLFF. The CDR3 nucleotides read TGTGCCAGCAGTTTCGGGATAAATGAAAAACTGTTTTTT. The whole variable domain, filled in from reference TRBV27 and TRBJ1-4, reads EAQVTQNPRYLITVTGKKLTVTCSQNMNHEYMSWYRQDPGLGLRQIYYSMNVEVTDKGDVPEGYKVSRKEKRNFPLILESPSPNQTSLYFCASSFGINEKLFFGSGTQLSVL.

Here the CDR3 DNA reads TGTGCCAGCAGCTTACTTGCGGCAGGAAATCAGCCCCAGCATTTT. It specifies CASSLLAAGNQPQHF. The chain is built from TRBV7-6 and TRBJ1-5; the D is unclear. V gave up 2 bases and J gave up 4 bases, with 12 bases separating them. The CDR3 consists of 15 residues. Germline V gene data show CDR1 as SGHVS and CDR2 as FNYEAQ.

This clonotype was detected a few times. The chain combines TRBV27 with TRBJ2-3; TRBD2 matches at 13 bases. This CDR3 is 16 amino acids long. Germline V gene sequence: CDR1 MNHEY, CDR2 SMNVEV (reference sequence). V was pared by 3 bases and J by 3 bases, with 3 bases of the junction left unmatched. The CDR3 region has the DNA TGTGCCAGCAGTTTGACTAGCGGGGGGACAACAGATACGCAGTATTTT. It translates to CASSLTSGGTTDTQYF.